This T cell receptor (beta chain) was retrieved from a study of blood T cell repertoires in COVID-19. In germline, CDR1 is MGHRA, CDR2 YSYEKL. This CDR3 is built from 20 residues. V gave up 0 bases and J gave up 0 bases, with 24 bases separating them. The data were produced by immunoSEQ multiplex PCR, yet TCRdb's version contains in-frame clones alone and is incomplete. The sample has fewer than 250,000 clones; about 88% are singletons. This clonotype originated in a middle-aged man with acute or convalescent COVID-19. The chain combines TRBV4-1 with TRBJ2-7, with D perhaps matching TRBD2 (6 bases). Sequencing input: peripheral blood. This chain's CDR3 is CASSQDWSLARTLSSYEQYF. The CDR3 nucleotides read TGCGCCAGCAGCCAAGATTGGAGTCTAGCGCGGACCCTGAGCTCCTACGAGCAGTACTTC.